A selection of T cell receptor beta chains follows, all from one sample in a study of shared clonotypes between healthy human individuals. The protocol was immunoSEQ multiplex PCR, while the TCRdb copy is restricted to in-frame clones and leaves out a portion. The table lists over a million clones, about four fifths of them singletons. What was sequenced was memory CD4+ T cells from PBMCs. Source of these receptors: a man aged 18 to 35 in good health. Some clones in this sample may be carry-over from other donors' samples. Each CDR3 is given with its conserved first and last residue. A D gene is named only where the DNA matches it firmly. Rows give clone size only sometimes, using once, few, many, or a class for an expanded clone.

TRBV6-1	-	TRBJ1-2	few	CASSVHSYGYTF	TGTGCCAGCAGTGTCCATTCCTATGGCTACACCTTC
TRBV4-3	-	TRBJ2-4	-	CASSQAMGNIQYF	TGCGCCAGCAGCCAAGCGATGGGTAACATTCAGTACTTC
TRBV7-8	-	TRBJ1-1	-	CASSLAGVYGEAFF	TGTGCCAGCAGCTTAGCGGGGGTCTATGGCGAAGCTTTCTTT
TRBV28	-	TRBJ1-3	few	CASRLGGSGNTIYF	TGTGCCAGCAGGCTGGGGGGGTCTGGAAACACCATATATTTT
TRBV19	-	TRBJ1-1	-	CASSLAARLNTEAFF	TGTGCCAGTAGTCTCGCAGCAAGATTGAACACTGAAGCTTTCTTT
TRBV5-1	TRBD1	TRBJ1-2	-	CASSLKTGEGLNYGYTF	TGCGCCAGCAGCCTAAAGACAGGGGAGGGATTGAACTATGGCTACACCTTC
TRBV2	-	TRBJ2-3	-	CASSVSPTDTQYF	TGTGCCAGCAGTGTAAGCCCCACAGATACGCAGTATTTT
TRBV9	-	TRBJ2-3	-	CASSVKGNLPRGTDTQYF	TGTGCCAGCAGCGTCAAAGGGAATCTCCCGAGGGGCACAGATACGCAGTATTTT
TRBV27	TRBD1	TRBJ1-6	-	CASSSPLVDRDSPLHF	TGTGCCAGCAGTTCCCCCCTCGTGGACAGGGATTCACCCCTCCACTTT
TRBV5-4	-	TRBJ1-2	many	CASSLVSTDINYGYTF	TGTGCCAGCAGCTTGGTATCTACGGATATTAACTATGGCTACACCTTC
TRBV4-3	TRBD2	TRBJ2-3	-	CASSLTTSGLTDTQYF	TGCGCCAGCAGCCTGACGACTAGCGGGCTCACAGATACGCAGTATTTT
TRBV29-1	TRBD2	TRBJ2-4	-	CSVEVASGSNIQYF	TGCAGCGTTGAAGTGGCTAGCGGGAGTAACATTCAGTACTTC
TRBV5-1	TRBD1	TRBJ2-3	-	CASSLPTGPRTDTQYF	TGCGCCAGCAGCTTGCCGACAGGGCCCCGTACGGATACGCAGTATTTT
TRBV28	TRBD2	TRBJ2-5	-	CASSFQRGGAKTQYF	TGTGCCAGCAGTTTCCAGCGGGGAGGGGCAAAGACCCAGTACTTC
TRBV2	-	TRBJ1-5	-	CASSEHSNQPQHF	TGTGCCAGCAGTGAACATAGCAATCAGCCCCAGCATTTT
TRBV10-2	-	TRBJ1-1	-	CASSWETEAFF	TGCGCCAGCTCCTGGGAGACTGAAGCTTTCTTT